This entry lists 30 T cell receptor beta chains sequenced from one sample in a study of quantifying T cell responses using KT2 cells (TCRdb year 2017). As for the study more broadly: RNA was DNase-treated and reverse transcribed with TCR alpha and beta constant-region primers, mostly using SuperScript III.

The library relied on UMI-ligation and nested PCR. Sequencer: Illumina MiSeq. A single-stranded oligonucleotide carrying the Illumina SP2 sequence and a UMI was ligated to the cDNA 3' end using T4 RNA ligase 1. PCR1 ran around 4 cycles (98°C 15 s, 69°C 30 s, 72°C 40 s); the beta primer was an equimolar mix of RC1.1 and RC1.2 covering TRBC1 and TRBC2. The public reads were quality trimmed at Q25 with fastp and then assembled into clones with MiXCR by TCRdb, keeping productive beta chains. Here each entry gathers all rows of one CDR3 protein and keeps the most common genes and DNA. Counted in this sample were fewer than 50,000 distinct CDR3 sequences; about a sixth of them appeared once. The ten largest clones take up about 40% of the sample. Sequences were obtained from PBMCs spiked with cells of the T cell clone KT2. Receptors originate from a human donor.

The CDR3 DNA follows: TGCAGCGTAGCCCGGACTAGCGAGGGTGCAAACATTCAGTACTTC. Its protein product is CSVARTSEGANIQYF. The chain is built from TRBV29-1 and TRBJ2-4, with 9 bases lining up with TRBD2. The germline V gene has CDR1 SQVTM and CDR2 ANQGSEA. This CDR3 is built from 15 residues. The J segment lost 6 bases and the V segment lost 6 bases, leaving 12 bases of the junction unmatched. Drawing the rest from reference TRBV29-1 and TRBJ2-4, the complete variable domain is SAVISQKPSRDICQRGTSLTIQCQVDSQVTMMFWYRQQPGQSLTLIATANQGSEATYESGFVIDKFPISRPNLTFSTLTVSNMSPEDSSIYLCSVARTSEGANIQYFGAGTRLSVL.

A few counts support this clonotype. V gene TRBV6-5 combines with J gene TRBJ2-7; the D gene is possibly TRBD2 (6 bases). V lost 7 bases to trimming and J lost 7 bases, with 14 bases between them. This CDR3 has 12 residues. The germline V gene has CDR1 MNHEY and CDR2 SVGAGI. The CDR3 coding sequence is TGTGCCAGCACTCGCGGGGCCGGGGAGCAGTACTTC. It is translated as CASTRGAGEQYF.

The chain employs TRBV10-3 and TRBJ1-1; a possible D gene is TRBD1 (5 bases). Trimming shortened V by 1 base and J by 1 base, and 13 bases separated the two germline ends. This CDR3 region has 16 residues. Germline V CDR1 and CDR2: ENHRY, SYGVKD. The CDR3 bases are TGTGCCATCAGTGAGTTCCGCTCCGGACAGAACACTGAAGCTTTCTTT. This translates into CAISEFRSGQNTEAFF.

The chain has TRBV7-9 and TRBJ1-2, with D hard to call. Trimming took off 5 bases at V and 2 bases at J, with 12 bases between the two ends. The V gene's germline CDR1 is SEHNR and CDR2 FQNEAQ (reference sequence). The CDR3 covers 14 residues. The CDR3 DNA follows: TGTGCCAGCAGCCCCCGTTCAGAAAACTATGGCTACACCTTC. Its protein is CASSPRSENYGYTF.

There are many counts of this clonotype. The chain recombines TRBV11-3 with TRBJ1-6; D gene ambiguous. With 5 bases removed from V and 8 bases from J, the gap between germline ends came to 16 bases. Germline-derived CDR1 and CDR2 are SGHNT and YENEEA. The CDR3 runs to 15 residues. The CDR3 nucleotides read TGTGCCAGCAGCAGCCGGGCCCTGAACGATTCACCCCTCCACTTT. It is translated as CASSSRALNDSPLHF. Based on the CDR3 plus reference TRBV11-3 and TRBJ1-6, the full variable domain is EAGVVQSPRYKIIEKKQPVAFWCNPISGHNTLYWYLQNLGQGPELLIRYENEEAVDDSQLPKDRFSAERLKGVDSTLKIQPAELGDSAVYLCASSSRALNDSPLHFGNGTRLTVT.

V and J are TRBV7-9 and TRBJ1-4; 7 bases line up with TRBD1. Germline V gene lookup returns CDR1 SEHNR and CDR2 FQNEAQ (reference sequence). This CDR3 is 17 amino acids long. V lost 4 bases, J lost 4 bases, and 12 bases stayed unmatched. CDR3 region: CASSSPSGTANNEKLFF. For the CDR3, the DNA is TGTGCCAGCAGCTCCCCTTCTGGGACAGCGAATAATGAAAAACTGTTTTTT.

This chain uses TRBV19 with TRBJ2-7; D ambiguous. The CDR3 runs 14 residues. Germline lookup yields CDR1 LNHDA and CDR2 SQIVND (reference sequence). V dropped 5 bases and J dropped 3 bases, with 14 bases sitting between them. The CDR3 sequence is CASSPGGGFYEQYF. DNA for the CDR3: TGTGCCAGTAGTCCGGGCGGCGGTTTCTACGAGCAGTACTTC.

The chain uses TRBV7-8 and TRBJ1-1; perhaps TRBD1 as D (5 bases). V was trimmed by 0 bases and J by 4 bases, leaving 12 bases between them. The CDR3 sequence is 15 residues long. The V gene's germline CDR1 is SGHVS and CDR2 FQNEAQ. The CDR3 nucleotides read TGTGCCAGCAGCTTAGCGCAGGGAAGAGGCACTGAAGCTTTCTTT. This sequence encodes CASSLAQGRGTEAFF. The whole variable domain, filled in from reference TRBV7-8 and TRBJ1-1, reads GAGVSQSPRYKVAKRGQDVALRCDPISGHVSLFWYQQALGQGPEFLTYFQNEAQLDKSGLPSDRFFAERPEGSVSTLKIQRTQQEDSAVYLCASSLAQGRGTEAFFGQGTRLTVV.

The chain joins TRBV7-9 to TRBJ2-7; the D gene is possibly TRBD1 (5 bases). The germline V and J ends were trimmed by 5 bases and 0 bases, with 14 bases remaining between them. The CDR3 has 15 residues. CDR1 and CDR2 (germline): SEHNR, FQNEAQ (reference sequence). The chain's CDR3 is CASSRPDINSYEQYF. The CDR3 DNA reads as TGTGCCAGCAGCCGACCGGACATCAACTCCTACGAGCAGTACTTC.

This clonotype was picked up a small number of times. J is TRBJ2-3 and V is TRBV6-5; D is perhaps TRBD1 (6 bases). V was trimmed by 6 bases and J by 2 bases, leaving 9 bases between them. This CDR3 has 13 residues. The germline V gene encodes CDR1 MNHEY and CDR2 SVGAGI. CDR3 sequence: CASRRTDTDTQYF. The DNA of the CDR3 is TGTGCCAGCAGGAGGACAGACACAGATACGCAGTATTTT.

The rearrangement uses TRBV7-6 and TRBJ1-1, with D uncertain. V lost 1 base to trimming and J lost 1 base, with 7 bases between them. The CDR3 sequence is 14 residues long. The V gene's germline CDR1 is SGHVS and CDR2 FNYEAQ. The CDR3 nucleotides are TGTGCCAGCAGCTTAGGCGACGGGAACACTGAAGCTTTCTTT. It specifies CASSLGDGNTEAFF.

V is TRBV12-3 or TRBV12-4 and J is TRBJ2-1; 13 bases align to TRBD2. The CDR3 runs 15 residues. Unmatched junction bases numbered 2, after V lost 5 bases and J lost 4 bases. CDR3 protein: CASSRGLAGYNEQFF. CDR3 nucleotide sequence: TGTGCCAGCAGTCGGGGACTAGCGGGGTACAATGAGCAGTTCTTC.

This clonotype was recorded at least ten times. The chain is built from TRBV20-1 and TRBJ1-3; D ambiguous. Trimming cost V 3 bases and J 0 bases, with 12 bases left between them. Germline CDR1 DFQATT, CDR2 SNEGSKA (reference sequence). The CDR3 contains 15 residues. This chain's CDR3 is CSASGRAGSGNTIYF. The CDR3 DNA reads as TGCAGTGCTAGCGGGCGGGCAGGCTCTGGAAACACCATATATTTT.

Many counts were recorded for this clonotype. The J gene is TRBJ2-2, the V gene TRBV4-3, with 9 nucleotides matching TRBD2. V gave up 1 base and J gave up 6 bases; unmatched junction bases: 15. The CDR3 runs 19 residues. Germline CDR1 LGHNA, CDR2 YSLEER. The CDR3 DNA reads TGCGCCAGCAGCCAAGGTTCCCTAGCGGGACTCGGTCGGGCCGGGGAGCTGTTTTTT. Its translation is CASSQGSLAGLGRAGELFF.

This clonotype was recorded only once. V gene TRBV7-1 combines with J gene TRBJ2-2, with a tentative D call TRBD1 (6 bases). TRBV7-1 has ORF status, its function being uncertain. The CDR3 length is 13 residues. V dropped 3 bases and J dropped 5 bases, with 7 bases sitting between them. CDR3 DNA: TGTGCCAGCAGCTCGACAGGAACCGGGGAGCTGTTTTTT. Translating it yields CASSSTGTGELFF.

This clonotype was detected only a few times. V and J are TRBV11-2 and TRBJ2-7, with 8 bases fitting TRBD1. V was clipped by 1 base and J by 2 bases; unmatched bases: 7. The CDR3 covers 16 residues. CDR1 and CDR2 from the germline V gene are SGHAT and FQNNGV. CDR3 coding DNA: TGTGCCAGCAGCTTAGGAACGACAGGGGTAACCTACGAGCAGTACTTC. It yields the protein CASSLGTTGVTYEQYF.

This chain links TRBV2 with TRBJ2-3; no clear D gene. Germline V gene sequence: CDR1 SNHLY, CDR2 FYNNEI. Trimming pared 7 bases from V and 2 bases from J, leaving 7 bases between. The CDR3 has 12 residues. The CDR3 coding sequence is TGTGCCAGCACCCCCCCCACAGATACGCAGTATTTT. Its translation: CASTPPTDTQYF.

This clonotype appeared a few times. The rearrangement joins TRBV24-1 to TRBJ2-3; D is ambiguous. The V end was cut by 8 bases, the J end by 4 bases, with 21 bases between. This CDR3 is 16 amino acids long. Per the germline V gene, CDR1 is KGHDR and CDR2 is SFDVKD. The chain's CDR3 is CATMVPRFTQADTQYF. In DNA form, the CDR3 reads TGTGCCACCATGGTGCCGCGTTTTACCCAGGCAGATACGCAGTATTTT.

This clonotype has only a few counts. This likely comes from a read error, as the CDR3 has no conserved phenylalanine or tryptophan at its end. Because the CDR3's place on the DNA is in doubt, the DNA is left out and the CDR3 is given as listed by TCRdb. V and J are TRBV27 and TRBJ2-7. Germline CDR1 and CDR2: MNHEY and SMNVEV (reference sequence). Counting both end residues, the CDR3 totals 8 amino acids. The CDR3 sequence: CASSRTHS.

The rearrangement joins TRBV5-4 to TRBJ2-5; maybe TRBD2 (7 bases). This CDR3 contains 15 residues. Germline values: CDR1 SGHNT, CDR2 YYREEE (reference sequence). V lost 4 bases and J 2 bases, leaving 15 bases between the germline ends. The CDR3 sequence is CASSPKGGRQETQYF. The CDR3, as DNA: TGTGCCAGCAGCCCAAAGGGGGGGCGGCAAGAGACCCAGTACTTC.

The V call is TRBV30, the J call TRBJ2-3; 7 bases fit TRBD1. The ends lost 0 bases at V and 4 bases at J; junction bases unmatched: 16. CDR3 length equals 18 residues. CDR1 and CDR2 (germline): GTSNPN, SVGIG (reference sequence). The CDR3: CAWSVTPRQGWWADTQYF. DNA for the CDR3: TGTGCCTGGAGTGTGACGCCCAGACAGGGCTGGTGGGCAGATACGCAGTATTTT.

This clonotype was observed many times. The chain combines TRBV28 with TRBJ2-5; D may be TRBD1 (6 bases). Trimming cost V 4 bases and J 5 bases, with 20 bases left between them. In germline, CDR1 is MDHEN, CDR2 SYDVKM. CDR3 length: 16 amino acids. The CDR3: CASSSAGTTLDETQYF. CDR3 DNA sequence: TGTGCCAGCAGTTCGGCAGGGACAACCCTCGATGAGACCCAGTACTTC.

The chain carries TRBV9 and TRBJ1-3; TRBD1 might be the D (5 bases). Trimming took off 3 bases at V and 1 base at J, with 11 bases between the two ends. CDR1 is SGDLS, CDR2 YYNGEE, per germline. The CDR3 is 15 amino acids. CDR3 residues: CASSGDGLSGNTIYF. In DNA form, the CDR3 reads TGTGCCAGCAGCGGGGACGGCCTTTCTGGAAACACCATATATTTT.

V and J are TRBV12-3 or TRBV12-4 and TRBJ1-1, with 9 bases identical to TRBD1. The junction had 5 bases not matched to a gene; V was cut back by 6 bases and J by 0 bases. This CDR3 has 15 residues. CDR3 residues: CASSLRQGVNTEAFF. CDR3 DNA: TGTGCCAGCAGCTTACGACAGGGGGTGAACACTGAAGCTTTCTTT.

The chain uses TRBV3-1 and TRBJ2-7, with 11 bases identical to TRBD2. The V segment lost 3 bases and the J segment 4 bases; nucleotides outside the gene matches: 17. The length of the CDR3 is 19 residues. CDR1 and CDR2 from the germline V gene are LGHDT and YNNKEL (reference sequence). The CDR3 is CASSHSQSASGRIGYEQYF. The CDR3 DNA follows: TGTGCCAGCAGCCATTCCCAATCGGCTAGCGGGAGGATCGGGTACGAGCAGTACTTC.

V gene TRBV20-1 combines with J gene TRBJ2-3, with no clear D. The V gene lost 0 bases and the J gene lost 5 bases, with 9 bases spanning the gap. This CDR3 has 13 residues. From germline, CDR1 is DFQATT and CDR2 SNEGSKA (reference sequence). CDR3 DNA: TGCAGTGCTAGAGATATCCCAAAAGATACGCAGTATTTT. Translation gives CSARDIPKDTQYF.

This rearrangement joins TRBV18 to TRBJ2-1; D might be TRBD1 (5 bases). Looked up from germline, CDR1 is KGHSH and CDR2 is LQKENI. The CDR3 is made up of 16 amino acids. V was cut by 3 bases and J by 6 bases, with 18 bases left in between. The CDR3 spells CASSPSQQDTSNEQFF. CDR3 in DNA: TGTGCCAGCTCACCCAGTCAACAGGACACGTCCAATGAGCAGTTCTTC.

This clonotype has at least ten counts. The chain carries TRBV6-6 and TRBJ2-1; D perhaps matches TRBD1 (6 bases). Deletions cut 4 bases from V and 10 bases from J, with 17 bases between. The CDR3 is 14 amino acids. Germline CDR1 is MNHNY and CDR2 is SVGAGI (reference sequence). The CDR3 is CASSFRTGLSEQFF. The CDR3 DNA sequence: TGTGCCAGCAGTTTCCGCACAGGGTTAAGCGAGCAGTTCTTC.

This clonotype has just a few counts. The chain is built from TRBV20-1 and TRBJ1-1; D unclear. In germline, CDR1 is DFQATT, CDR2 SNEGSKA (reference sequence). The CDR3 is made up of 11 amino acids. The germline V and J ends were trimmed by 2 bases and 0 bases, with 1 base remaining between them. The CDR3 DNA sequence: TGCAGTGCTAGACTGAACACTGAAGCTTTCTTT. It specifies CSARLNTEAFF.

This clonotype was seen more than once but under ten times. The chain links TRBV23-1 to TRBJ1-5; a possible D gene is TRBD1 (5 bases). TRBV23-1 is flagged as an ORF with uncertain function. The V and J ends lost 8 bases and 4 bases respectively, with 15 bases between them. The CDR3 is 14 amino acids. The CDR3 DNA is TGCGCCAGCTTTCTAAAGGGGCGGAATCAGCCCCAGCATTTT. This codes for CASFLKGRNQPQHF.